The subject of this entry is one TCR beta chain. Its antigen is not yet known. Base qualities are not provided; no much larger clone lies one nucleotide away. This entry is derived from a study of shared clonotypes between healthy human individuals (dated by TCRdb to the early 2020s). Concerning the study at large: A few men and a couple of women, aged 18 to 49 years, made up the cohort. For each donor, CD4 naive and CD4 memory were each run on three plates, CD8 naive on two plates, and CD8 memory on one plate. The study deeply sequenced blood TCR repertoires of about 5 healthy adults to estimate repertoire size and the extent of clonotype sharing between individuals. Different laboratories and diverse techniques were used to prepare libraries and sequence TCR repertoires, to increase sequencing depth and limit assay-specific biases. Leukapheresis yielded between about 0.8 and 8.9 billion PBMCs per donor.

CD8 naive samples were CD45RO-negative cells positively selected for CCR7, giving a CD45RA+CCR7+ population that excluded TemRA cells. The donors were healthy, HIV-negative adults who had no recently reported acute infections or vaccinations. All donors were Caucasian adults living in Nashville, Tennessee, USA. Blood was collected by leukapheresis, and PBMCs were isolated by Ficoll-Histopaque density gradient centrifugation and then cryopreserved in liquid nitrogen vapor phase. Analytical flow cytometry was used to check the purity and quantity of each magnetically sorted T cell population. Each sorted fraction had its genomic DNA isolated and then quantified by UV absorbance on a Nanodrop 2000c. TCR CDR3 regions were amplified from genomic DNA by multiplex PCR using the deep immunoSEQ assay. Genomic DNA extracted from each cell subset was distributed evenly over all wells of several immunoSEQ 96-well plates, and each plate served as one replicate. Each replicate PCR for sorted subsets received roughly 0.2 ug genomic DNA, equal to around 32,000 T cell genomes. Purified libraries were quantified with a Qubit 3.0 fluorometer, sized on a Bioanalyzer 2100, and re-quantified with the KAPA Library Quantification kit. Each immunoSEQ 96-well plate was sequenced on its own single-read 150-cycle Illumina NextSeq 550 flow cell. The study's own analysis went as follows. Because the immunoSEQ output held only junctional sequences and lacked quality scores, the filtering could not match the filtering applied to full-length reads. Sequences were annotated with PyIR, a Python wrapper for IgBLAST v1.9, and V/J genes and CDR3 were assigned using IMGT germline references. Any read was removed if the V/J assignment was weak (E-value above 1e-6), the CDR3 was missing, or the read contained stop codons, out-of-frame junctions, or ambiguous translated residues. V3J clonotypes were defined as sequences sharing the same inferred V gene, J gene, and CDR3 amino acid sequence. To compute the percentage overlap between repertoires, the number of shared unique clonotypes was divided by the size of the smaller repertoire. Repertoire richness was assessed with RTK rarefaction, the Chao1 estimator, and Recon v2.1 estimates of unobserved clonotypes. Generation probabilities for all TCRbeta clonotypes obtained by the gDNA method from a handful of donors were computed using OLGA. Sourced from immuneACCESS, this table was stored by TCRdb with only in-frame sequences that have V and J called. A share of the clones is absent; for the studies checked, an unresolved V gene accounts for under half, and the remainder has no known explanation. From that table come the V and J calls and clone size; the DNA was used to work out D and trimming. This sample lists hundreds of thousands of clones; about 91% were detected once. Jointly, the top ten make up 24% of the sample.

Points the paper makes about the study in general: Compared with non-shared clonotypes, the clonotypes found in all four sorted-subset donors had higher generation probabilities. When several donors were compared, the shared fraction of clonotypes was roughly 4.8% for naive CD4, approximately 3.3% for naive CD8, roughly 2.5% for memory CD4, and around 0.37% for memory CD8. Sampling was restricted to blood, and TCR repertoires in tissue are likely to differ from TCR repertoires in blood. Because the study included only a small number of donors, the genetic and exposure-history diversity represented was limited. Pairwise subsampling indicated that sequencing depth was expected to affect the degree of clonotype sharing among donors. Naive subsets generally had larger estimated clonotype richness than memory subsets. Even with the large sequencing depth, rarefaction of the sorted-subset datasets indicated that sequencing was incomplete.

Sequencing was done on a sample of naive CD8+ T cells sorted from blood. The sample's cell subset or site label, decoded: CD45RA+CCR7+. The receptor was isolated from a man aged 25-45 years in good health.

The nucleotide sequence is given as TGTGCCAGCAGCCTGGGGGTCGGTGCTGGTGAAAAACTGTTTTTT. Its product reads: CASSLGVGAGEKLFF. Here the chain combines TRBV6-5 and TRBJ1-4, with a weak D call of TRBD1 (5 bases match). V and J are truncated by 6 bases and 7 bases respectively, leaving an intervening sequence of 18 bases. Including the terminal cysteine and phenylalanine, the CDR3 comprises 15 residues. The DNA shown is the 45-base CDR3, in frame from base 1. Via the germline V gene, CDR1 is MNHEY and CDR2 SVGAGI.